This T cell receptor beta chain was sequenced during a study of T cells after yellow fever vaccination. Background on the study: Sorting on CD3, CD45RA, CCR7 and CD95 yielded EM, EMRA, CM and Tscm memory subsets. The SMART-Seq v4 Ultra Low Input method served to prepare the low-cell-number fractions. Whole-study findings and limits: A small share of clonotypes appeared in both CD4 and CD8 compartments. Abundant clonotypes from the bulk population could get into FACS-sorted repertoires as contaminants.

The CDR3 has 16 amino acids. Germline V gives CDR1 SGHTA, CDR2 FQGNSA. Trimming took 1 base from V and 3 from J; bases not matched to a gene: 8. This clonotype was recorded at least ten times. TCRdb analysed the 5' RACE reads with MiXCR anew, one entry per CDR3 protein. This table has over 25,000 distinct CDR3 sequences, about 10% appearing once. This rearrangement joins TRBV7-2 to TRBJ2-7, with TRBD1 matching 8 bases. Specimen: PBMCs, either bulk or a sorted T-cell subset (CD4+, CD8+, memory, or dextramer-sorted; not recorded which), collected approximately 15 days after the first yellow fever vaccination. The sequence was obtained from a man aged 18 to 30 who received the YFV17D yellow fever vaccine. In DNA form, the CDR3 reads TGTGCCAGCAGCTTAGGTTCGGGGGACAGGATCTACGAGCAGTACGTC. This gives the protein CASSLGSGDRIYEQYV.